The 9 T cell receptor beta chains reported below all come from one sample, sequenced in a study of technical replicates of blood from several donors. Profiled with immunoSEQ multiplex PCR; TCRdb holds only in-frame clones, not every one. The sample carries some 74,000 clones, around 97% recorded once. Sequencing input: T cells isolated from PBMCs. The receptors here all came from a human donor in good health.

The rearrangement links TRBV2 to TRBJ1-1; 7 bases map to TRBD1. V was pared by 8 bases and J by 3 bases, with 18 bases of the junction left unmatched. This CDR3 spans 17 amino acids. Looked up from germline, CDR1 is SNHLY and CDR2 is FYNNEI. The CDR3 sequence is CASLTGEGVRGYTEAFF. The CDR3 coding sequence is TGTGCCAGCCTTACAGGGGAAGGGGTCAGAGGGTACACTGAAGCTTTCTTT.

The CDR3, as DNA: TGTGCCAGCAGCCCTGGACTAGCGGGAGGGCTCTACGAGCAGTACTTC. Translated, it gives CASSPGLAGGLYEQYF. This rearrangement joins TRBV9 to TRBJ2-7; 15 nucleotides match TRBD2. The trim removed 4 bases at V and 3 bases at J, leaving 5 bases unmatched. This CDR3 spans 16 amino acids. Germline CDR1 and CDR2: SGDLS and YYNGEE.

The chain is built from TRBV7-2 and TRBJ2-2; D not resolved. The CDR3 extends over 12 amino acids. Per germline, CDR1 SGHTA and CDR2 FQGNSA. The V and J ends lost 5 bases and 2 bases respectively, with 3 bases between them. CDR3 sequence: CASSLNTGELFF. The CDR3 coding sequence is TGTGCCAGCAGCCTCAACACCGGGGAGCTGTTTTTT.

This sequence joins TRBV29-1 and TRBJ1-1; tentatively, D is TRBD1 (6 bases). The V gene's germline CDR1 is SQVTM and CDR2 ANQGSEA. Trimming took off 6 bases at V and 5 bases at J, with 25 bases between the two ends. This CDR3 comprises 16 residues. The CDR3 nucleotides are TGCAGCGTACTACTCGCCCCAACAGGGATCTTGACTGAAGCTTTCTTT. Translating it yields CSVLLAPTGILTEAFF.

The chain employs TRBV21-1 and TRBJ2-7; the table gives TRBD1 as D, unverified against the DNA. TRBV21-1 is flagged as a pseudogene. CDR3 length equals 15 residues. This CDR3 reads CASSKEYTFSYEQYF. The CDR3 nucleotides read TGTGCCAGCAGCAAAGAATACACGTTCTCCTACGAGCAGTACTTC.

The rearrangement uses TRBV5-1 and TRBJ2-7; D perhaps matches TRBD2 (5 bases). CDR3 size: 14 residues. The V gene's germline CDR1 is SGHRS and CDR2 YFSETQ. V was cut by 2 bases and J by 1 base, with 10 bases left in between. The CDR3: CASSLGGSSYEQYF. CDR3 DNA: TGCGCCAGCAGCTTAGGAGGCAGTTCCTACGAGCAGTACTTC.

In DNA form, the CDR3 reads TGTGCCAGCAGCGCCCACCTGACAGTGAACACCGGGGAGCTGTTTTTT. As protein: CASSAHLTVNTGELFF. The V call is TRBV2, the J call TRBJ2-2; tentative D call: TRBD1 (5 bases). The CDR3 consists of 16 residues. Germline V gene data show CDR1 as SNHLY and CDR2 as FYNNEI. The germline V and J ends were trimmed by 6 bases and 1 base, with 15 bases remaining between them. The full variable domain, completed using reference TRBV2 and TRBJ2-2, is EPEVTQTPSHQVTQMGQEVILRCVPISNHLYFYWYRQILGQKVEFLVSFYNNEISEKSEIFDDQFSVERPDGSNFTLKIRSTKLEDSAMYFCASSAHLTVNTGELFFGEGSRLTVL.

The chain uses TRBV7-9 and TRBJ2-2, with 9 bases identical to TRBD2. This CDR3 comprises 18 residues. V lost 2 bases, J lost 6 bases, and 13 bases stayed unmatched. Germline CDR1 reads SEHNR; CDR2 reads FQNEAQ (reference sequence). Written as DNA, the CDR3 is TGTGCCAGCAGCTTATTTGGGGTAGCGGGAGTTCTAGCCGGGGAGCTGTTTTTT. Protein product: CASSLFGVAGVLAGELFF.

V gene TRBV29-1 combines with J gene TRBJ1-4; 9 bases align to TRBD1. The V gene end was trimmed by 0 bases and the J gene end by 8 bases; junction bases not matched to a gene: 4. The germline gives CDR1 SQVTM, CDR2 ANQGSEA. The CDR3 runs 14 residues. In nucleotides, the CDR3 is TGCAGCGTTGAAGAGGACAGGGGCGGCGAAAAACTGTTTTTT. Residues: CSVEEDRGGEKLFF.